The present entry profiles one TCR beta chain with its context. Its target is unknown. Each patient experienced a relapse that followed autologous stem cell transplantation, and brentuximab vedotin exposure varied. This sample was taken from a study of PD-1 blockade in classical Hodgkin lymphoma. Sequencing used immunoSEQ multiplex PCR; TCRdb keeps in-frame clones, though not all of them. The sample consists of more than 10,000 clones, about 91% of them appearing once. From germline, CDR1 is SGDLS and CDR2 YYNGEE. V was trimmed by 2 bases and J by 13 bases, leaving 34 bases between them. The length of the CDR3 is 19 residues. Study-wide results and caveats: Exclusion was applied to patients who started nivolumab under 1 year after ASCT. Newly diagnosed patients were reported to start with lower TCR diversity than healthy donors. CD8+ TCR diversity did not rise significantly by C4D1, unlike CD4+.

Sequencing used peripheral blood mononuclear cells (PBMCs), obtained at baseline. This rearrangement joins TRBV9 to TRBJ2-1, with D tentatively TRBD2 (7 bases). The TCR sequence derives from a human donor with classical Hodgkin lymphoma. CDR3 DNA: TGTGCCAGCAGCGTTTACCCGCGAGTGTCCGGGGGGCCCGGTTTCGGCCAGTTCTTC. As protein: CASSVYPRVSGGPGFGQFF.